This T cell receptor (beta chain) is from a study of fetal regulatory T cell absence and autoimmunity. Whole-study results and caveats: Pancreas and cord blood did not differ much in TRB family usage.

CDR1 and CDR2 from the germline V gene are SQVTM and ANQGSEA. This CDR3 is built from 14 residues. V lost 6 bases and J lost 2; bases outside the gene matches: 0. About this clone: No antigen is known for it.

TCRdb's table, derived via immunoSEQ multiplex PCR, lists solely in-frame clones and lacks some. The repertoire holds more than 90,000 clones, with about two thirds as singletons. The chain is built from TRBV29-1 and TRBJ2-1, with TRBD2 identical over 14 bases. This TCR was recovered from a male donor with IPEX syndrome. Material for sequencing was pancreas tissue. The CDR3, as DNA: TGCAGCGTGGGACTAGCGGGAGCCTACAATGAGCAGTTCTTC. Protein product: CSVGLAGAYNEQFF.